What follows are 18 T cell receptor beta chains derived from one specimen sequenced in a study of blood T cell repertoires in COVID-19. The data were produced by immunoSEQ multiplex PCR, yet TCRdb's version contains in-frame clones alone and is incomplete. The table has approximately 110,000 clones, around 83% seen once. Sequences were obtained from peripheral blood. The receptors were sampled from a woman aged 55-75 years with COVID-19, enrolled during active disease.

The chain is built from TRBV9 and TRBJ1-1; weak D call: TRBD1 (5 bases). Trimming shortened V by 0 bases and J by 1 base, and 7 bases separated the two germline ends. CDR3 length equals 14 residues. Germline V CDR1 and CDR2: SGDLS, YYNGEE. The CDR3 here is CASSVVGQNTEAFF. As DNA, the CDR3 is TGTGCCAGCAGCGTAGTCGGACAGAACACTGAAGCTTTCTTT.

The chain links TRBV6-5 to TRBJ1-5; 7 bases match TRBD1. The V and J ends lost 6 bases and 5 bases, in that order; junction bases with no gene match: 4. CDR3 length equals 13 residues. Per germline, CDR1 MNHEY and CDR2 SVGAGI. The CDR3 loop reads CASRTGRHQPQHF. The CDR3 region has the DNA TGTGCCAGCAGGACAGGGCGACATCAGCCCCAGCATTTT.

The chain couples TRBV5-1 to TRBJ2-7; 8 bases match TRBD2. After removal of 5 bases from V and 3 bases from J, the junction contained 7 bases not matched to a gene. Germline V lookup: CDR1 SGHRS, CDR2 YFSETQ. This CDR3 is built from 14 residues. In DNA form, the CDR3 reads TGCGCCAGCAGTCCGACTAGCGACAACTACGAGCAGTACTTC. The encoded protein is CASSPTSDNYEQYF.

The chain joins TRBV5-5 to TRBJ1-1; TRBD1 aligns across 7 bases. V was pared by 1 base and J by 1 base, with 1 base of the junction left unmatched. The germline gives CDR1 SGHKS, CDR2 YYEKEE (reference sequence). CDR3 length: 14 residues. CDR3 loop: CASSLRQGNTEAFF. The CDR3 DNA sequence: TGTGCCAGCAGCTTGAGACAGGGGAACACTGAAGCTTTCTTT.

The genes are TRBV5-1 and TRBJ2-5; 7 positions agree with TRBD2. V gave up 5 bases and J gave up 1 base; unmatched junction bases: 8. The germline gives CDR1 SGHRS, CDR2 YFSETQ. The CDR3 totals 15 residues. This CDR3 is CASSRGDVLQETQYF. CDR3 coding DNA: TGCGCCAGCAGTCGGGGGGACGTACTCCAAGAGACCCAGTACTTC.

The chain carries TRBV4-2 and TRBJ2-7; 9 nucleotides line up with TRBD2. Trimming at V came to 1 base and at J to 0 bases, leaving 10 bases not matched to a gene. The V gene's germline CDR1 is LGHNA and CDR2 YNFKEQ. The CDR3 contains 18 residues. CDR3: CASSQGSGGPTFSYEQYF. CDR3 sequence (DNA): TGTGCCAGCAGCCAAGGAAGCGGGGGGCCTACCTTCTCCTACGAGCAGTACTTC.

This chain uses TRBV21-1 with TRBJ1-1; TRBD1 is the table's D call and was not checked against the DNA. TRBV21-1 is a listed pseudogene. CDR3 length equals 15 residues. The CDR3 DNA sequence: TGTGCCAGCAGCAGAGGGGACAGCGCTAACACTGAAGCTTTCTTT. Translated: CASSRGDSANTEAFF.

The V call is TRBV4-1, the J call TRBJ2-5; 7 bases align to TRBD1. Germline V gene sequence: CDR1 MGHRA, CDR2 YSYEKL. The CDR3 contains 14 residues. V lost 3 bases, J lost 1 base, and 2 bases stayed unmatched. CDR3 region: CASSQGQFQETQYF. The CDR3 DNA is TGCGCCAGCAGCCAGGGACAGTTCCAAGAGACCCAGTACTTC.

The genes are TRBV7-6 and TRBJ1-1, with D unclear. The V gene lost 1 base and the J gene lost 1 base, with 10 bases spanning the gap. Germline CDR1 reads SGHVS; CDR2 reads FNYEAQ. This CDR3 region has 15 residues. This chain's CDR3 is CASSLVAAGNTEAFF. CDR3 nucleotides: TGTGCCAGCAGCTTAGTAGCAGCTGGGAACACTGAAGCTTTCTTT.

This chain joins TRBV11-1 and TRBJ1-2; D is unresolved. This CDR3 contains 16 residues. Germline assignment: CDR1 SGHAT and CDR2 FQDESV (reference sequence). V was shortened by 3 bases and J by 8 bases, with 22 bases between the two germline ends. The CDR3 region has the DNA TGTGCCAGCAGCTTCGCCGGCCAGACCGGAGCTCACGGCTACACCTTC. It yields the protein CASSFAGQTGAHGYTF.

This chain joins TRBV19 and TRBJ2-4; 7 positions match TRBD2. Trimming cost V 2 bases and J 2 bases; bases outside gene matches: 6. Germline CDR1 reads LNHDA; CDR2 reads SQIVND (reference sequence). The CDR3 is 16 amino acids. The CDR3 DNA follows: TGTGCCAGTAGTATAATGACTAGCTGGCCCAAAAACATTCAGTACTTC. It translates to CASSIMTSWPKNIQYF.

V gene TRBV13 combines with J gene TRBJ1-1; possibly TRBD1 for D (6 bases). V was pared by 1 base and J by 12 bases, with 9 bases between. Germline CDR1 and CDR2: PRHDT and FYEKMQ (reference sequence). The CDR3 has 11 residues. CDR3 nucleotide sequence: TGTGCCAGCAGCTTAGCCCAGGGGTCTTTCTTT. As protein: CASSLAQGSFF.

The chain recombines TRBV5-6 with TRBJ2-3; 16 bases agree with TRBD2. Germline CDR1 is SGHDT and CDR2 is YYEEEE. V was pared by 2 bases and J by 5 bases, with 11 bases of the junction left unmatched. The CDR3 has 19 residues. CDR3 in DNA: TGTGCCAGCAGCTTACCCCGGGGACTAGCGGGGGGGCCCAAAGATACGCAGTATTTT. Its protein product is CASSLPRGLAGGPKDTQYF.

The CDR3 protein is CASSQVGGGPANLPQHF. CDR3 nucleotide sequence: TGCGCCAGCAGCCAAGTGGGCGGGGGCCCCGCAAATTTGCCCCAGCATTTT. The chain has TRBV4-1 and TRBJ1-5; a weak D match, TRBD1 (6 bases). Between the trimmed V and J ends, which lost 1 base and 9 bases, there was a span of 22 bases. The CDR3 length is 17 residues. The germline V gene encodes CDR1 MGHRA and CDR2 YSYEKL.

The chain couples TRBV10-1 to TRBJ1-1; no definite D call. Between the trimmed V and J ends, which lost 0 bases and 1 base, there was a span of 15 bases. The CDR3 loop spans 17 amino acids. CDR1 and CDR2 (germline): WNHNN, SYGVQD (reference sequence). In nucleotides, the CDR3 is TGCGCCAGCAGTGAGTCTCTCCCAGGCATGGGGAACACTGAAGCTTTCTTT. Its protein product is CASSESLPGMGNTEAFF.

As DNA, the CDR3 is TGCAGCGTTGAAGGGAGGGTGGGTGAGCAGTTCTTC. Protein: CSVEGRVGEQFF. The chain carries TRBV29-1 and TRBJ2-1; D is perhaps TRBD2 (6 bases). CDR1 SQVTM and CDR2 ANQGSEA come from the germline V gene. Between the trimmed V and J ends, which lost 1 base and 9 bases, there was a span of 10 bases. This CDR3 contains 12 residues.

The rearrangement uses TRBV30 and TRBJ2-2; weak D call: TRBD2 (5 bases). V was cut by 5 bases and J by 2 bases, with 18 bases left in between. Germline CDR1 reads GTSNPN; CDR2 reads SVGIG (reference sequence). The CDR3 totals 16 residues. CDR3 sequence (DNA): TGTGCCTGGGGGAACCCAGGACTTGATAACACCGGGGAGCTGTTTTTT. This gives the protein CAWGNPGLDNTGELFF.

The chain has TRBV13 and TRBJ1-2; possible D gene TRBD1, 6 bases. The CDR3 is 15 residues long. Germline CDR1 is PRHDT and CDR2 is FYEKMQ (reference sequence). Trimming took off 1 base at V and 1 base at J, with 10 bases between the two ends. CDR3 nucleotides: TGTGCCAGCAGCTTAGTAACAGGGATTAACTATGGCTACACCTTC. Translating it yields CASSLVTGINYGYTF.